Each of the 22 T cell receptor beta chains below was sequenced from the same sample in a study of post-analysis software for immune sequencing data. Their recognized antigens are unknown. The TCR beta cDNA libraries contained unique molecular identifiers. TCRdb ran MiXCR on the PCR reads and lists one entry per CDR3 protein. The sample contains some 450,000 distinct CDR3 sequences, under 55% of which appear only once. Study results and caveats: Included in a set of roughly 5 TRBV segments more frequent in patients than controls were TRBV5-6, TRBV5-1 and TRBV20-1.

The sequenced sample consisted of blood. The receptors shown here come from a girl aged 10-17 years with multiple sclerosis.

This clonotype has a handful of counts. The V and J genes are TRBV25-1 and TRBJ2-7; 10 bases are shared with TRBD2. Germline values: CDR1 MGHDK, CDR2 SYGVNS. The V gene end was trimmed by 2 bases and the J gene end by 7 bases; junction bases not matched to a gene: 8. This CDR3 has 15 residues. CDR3 coding DNA: TGTGCCAGCAGTGAACAAGCGGGAGGGCCTGAAGAGCAGTACTTC. As protein: CASSEQAGGPEEQYF.

V and J are TRBV2 and TRBJ2-7; D tentatively fits TRBD1 or TRBD2 (5 bases each). This CDR3 has 13 amino acids. With 7 bases removed from V and 4 bases from J, the gap between germline ends came to 14 bases. Germline values: CDR1 SNHLY, CDR2 FYNNEI. CDR3 DNA: TGTGCCAGCAAGAGGGACGGAGGATACGAGCAGTACTTC. This translates into CASKRDGGYEQYF.

This rearrangement joins TRBV4-1 to TRBJ2-3; D remains ambiguous. Germline V gives CDR1 MGHRA, CDR2 YSYEKL. This CDR3 has 14 amino acids. V lost 5 bases, J lost 2 bases, and 11 bases lay in between. The chain's CDR3 is CASSLTVLTDTQYF. The CDR3 coding sequence is TGCGCCAGCAGCTTAACGGTACTCACAGATACGCAGTATTTT.

V gene TRBV27 combines with J gene TRBJ2-5; unclear D gene. In germline, CDR1 is MNHEY, CDR2 SMNVEV (reference sequence). The CDR3 covers 14 residues. V was trimmed by 3 bases and J by 5 bases, leaving 13 bases between them. CDR3 loop: CASSFAARWETQYF. The CDR3 DNA reads as TGTGCCAGCAGTTTCGCTGCTCGGTGGGAGACCCAGTACTTC.

The V gene is TRBV5-5, the J gene TRBJ2-1; D is possibly TRBD1 or TRBD2 (7 bases each). The CDR3 totals 17 residues. Germline CDR1 is SGHKS and CDR2 is YYEKEE (reference sequence). The ends were cut back, 0 bases at V and 0 bases at J, with 13 bases in the middle. The CDR3, as DNA: TGTGCCAGCAGCTTGGGGCAGGGGGGGGGCTCCTACAATGAGCAGTTCTTC. Amino acids: CASSLGQGGGSYNEQFF.

The chain combines TRBV5-1 with TRBJ2-7; 9 bases line up with TRBD1. Germline trimming cut 4 bases from V and 3 bases from J; bases unmatched to any gene: 11. Germline CDR1 SGHRS, CDR2 YFSETQ. The CDR3 is 16 residues long. CDR3 sequence: CASSPQGQGQGYEQYF. The CDR3 region has the DNA TGCGCCAGCAGCCCCCAGGGTCAGGGACAGGGCTACGAGCAGTACTTC.

V gene TRBV4-1 combines with J gene TRBJ2-1, with a possible D match to TRBD2 (7 bases). Trimming stripped 0 bases from V and 8 bases from J, with 26 bases between. CDR3 size: 19 residues. In germline, CDR1 is MGHRA, CDR2 YSYEKL. The CDR3 spells CASSQDWGGAGAGVDEQFF. In DNA form, the CDR3 reads TGCGCCAGCAGCCAAGATTGGGGGGGCGCGGGAGCTGGGGTAGATGAGCAGTTCTTC.

This clonotype has only a few counts. This sequence joins TRBV6-5 and TRBJ2-1; D is unclear. Deletions cut 2 bases from V and 0 bases from J, with 11 bases between. The CDR3 runs 16 residues. CDR1 MNHEY and CDR2 SVGAGI come from the germline V gene. The CDR3 sequence: CASSYNSRSSYNEQFF. DNA for the CDR3: TGTGCCAGCAGTTACAATTCCCGGAGCTCCTACAATGAGCAGTTCTTC.

This sequence joins TRBV6-6 and TRBJ2-5; D is unclear. Trimming shortened V by 6 bases and J by 3 bases, and 8 bases separated the two germline ends. The length of the CDR3 is 12 residues. Germline assignment: CDR1 MNHNY and CDR2 SVGAGI (reference sequence). DNA for the CDR3: TGTGCCAGCAGGATAAGGGAAGAGACCCAGTACTTC. Encoded protein: CASRIREETQYF.

V and J are TRBV20-1 and TRBJ2-7; 9 bases align to TRBD2. V lost 6 bases to trimming and J lost 0 bases; unmatched junction nucleotides: 9. This CDR3 region has 15 residues. Germline loops: CDR1 DFQATT, CDR2 SNEGSKA (reference sequence). CDR3 amino acids: CSAYENSGGSYEQYF. The CDR3 region has the DNA TGCAGTGCCTACGAGAATAGCGGGGGCTCCTACGAGCAGTACTTC.

This clonotype was seen a few times. The gene calls are TRBV6-2 or TRBV6-3 and TRBJ2-4; perhaps TRBD2 as D (7 bases). The CDR3 contains 14 residues. CDR1 and CDR2 from the germline V gene are MNHEY and SVGEGT. Trimming took 8 bases from V and 6 from J, leaving 17 bases between them. The DNA for the CDR3 is TGTGCCAGCGGACAGAATCGGGGGGCAAACATTCAGTACTTC. This translates into CASGQNRGANIQYF.

In this sample, this clonotype turned up a few times. The gene calls are TRBV4-1 and TRBJ1-1, with D unclear. CDR1 MGHRA and CDR2 YSYEKL come from the germline V gene. CDR3 length: 15 amino acids. V was clipped by 6 bases and J by 0 bases, with 14 bases between them. The CDR3 DNA sequence: TGCGCCAGCAGTCTCGAGGGCAGCGTGAACACTGAAGCTTTCTTT. This translates into CASSLEGSVNTEAFF.

In this sample, this clonotype turned up a few times. Sequence at one end of the junction differs from germline and may be a read error. The chain employs TRBV4-1 and TRBJ2-7; TRBD2 matches at 11 bases. Germline CDR1 MGHRA, CDR2 YSYEKL. The CDR3 is 15 amino acids. CDR3 residues: CASSQPGLADYEQYF. Here the CDR3 DNA reads TGTGCCAGCAGCCAGCCGGGACTAGCGGATTACGAGCAGTACTTC.

This rearrangement joins TRBV7-2 to TRBJ2-5; D ambiguous. Trimming removed 1 base at V and 9 bases at J, with 6 bases between. The CDR3 consists of 11 residues. The germline CDR1 and CDR2 sequences are SGHTA and FQGNSA. CDR3 DNA: TGTGCCAGCAGCTTAGTTTCGGCCCAGTACTTC. This sequence encodes CASSLVSAQYF.

This chain links TRBV7-9 with TRBJ2-7, with TRBD1 matching 10 bases. This CDR3 contains 15 residues. Germline V gene data show CDR1 as SEHNR and CDR2 as FQNEAQ (reference sequence). J was trimmed by 5 bases and V by 5 bases; bases with no gene match: 9. The CDR3 region has the DNA TGTGCCAGCAGCCCCCCGGGACAGGGGAGGGACGAGCAGTACTTC. Protein product: CASSPPGQGRDEQYF.

This chain uses TRBV20-1 with TRBJ2-6, with 8 nucleotides matching TRBD2. CDR3 length equals 15 residues. V was clipped by 6 bases and J by 4 bases; unmatched bases: 8. CDR1 DFQATT and CDR2 SNEGSKA come from the germline V gene (reference sequence). The CDR3 spells CSAPDSGTGANVLTF. The CDR3 DNA reads as TGCAGTGCCCCGGATAGCGGGACCGGGGCCAACGTCCTGACTTTC.

This rearrangement joins TRBV2 to TRBJ2-7; D gene unclear. Germline values: CDR1 SNHLY, CDR2 FYNNEI. The CDR3 consists of 12 residues. The ends were cut back, 6 bases at V and 2 bases at J, with 8 bases in the middle. The CDR3 protein is CASRSGTYEQYF. The CDR3 nucleotides are TGTGCCAGCAGATCCGGAACCTACGAGCAGTACTTC.

This clonotype occurred once. The rearrangement links TRBV20-1 to TRBJ2-3; D may be TRBD1 (6 bases). CDR3 length: 15 residues. V lost 0 bases and J 2 bases, leaving 12 bases between the germline ends. Germline V lookup: CDR1 DFQATT, CDR2 SNEGSKA (reference sequence). Written as DNA, the CDR3 is TGCAGTGCTAGAGACCTACGGGACAACACAGATACGCAGTATTTT. Translated: CSARDLRDNTDTQYF.

This clonotype has more than one count but fewer than ten. This chain links TRBV12-3 or TRBV12-4 with TRBJ2-5; D call uncertain. The CDR3 runs 16 residues. The V end lost 5 bases, the J end lost 5 bases, and 21 bases lay between the germline ends. The CDR3 nucleotides read TGTGCCAGCAGTCAGAACCTGGGATCTGGGTACGAGACCCAGTACTTC. Residues: CASSQNLGSGYETQYF.

A few counts support this clonotype. This sequence joins TRBV7-2 and TRBJ2-7, with TRBD1 matching 7 bases. The J call is in doubt because the DNA end fits TRBJ2-5 better. The CDR3 sequence is 13 residues long. In germline, CDR1 is SGHTA, CDR2 FQGNSA. The CDR3 sequence is CASSIDREETQYF. Written as DNA, the CDR3 is TGTGCCAGCAGCATAGACAGGGAGGAGACCCAGTACTTC.

This sequence joins TRBV7-2 and TRBJ2-5; D gene ambiguous. The CDR3 sequence is 18 residues long. CDR1 is SGHTA and CDR2 is FQGNSA in the germline V gene. V shed 0 bases and J shed 3 bases, with 20 bases lying between them. In DNA, the CDR3 is TGTGCCAGCAGCTTAGCTCTCCAGGACCTCGAGCAGGAAGAGACCCAGTACTTC. This codes for CASSLALQDLEQEETQYF. Complete variable domain (other parts from reference TRBV7-2 and TRBJ2-5): GAGVSQSPSNKVTEKGKDVELRCDPISGHTALYWYRQSLGQGLEFLIYFQGNSAPDKSGLPSDRFSAERTGGSVSTLTIQRTQQEDSAVYLCASSLALQDLEQEETQYFGPGTRLLVL.

This clonotype was seen once. This sequence joins TRBV20-1 and TRBJ2-5; a possible D gene is TRBD2 (6 bases). Germline assignment: CDR1 DFQATT and CDR2 SNEGSKA (reference sequence). This CDR3 has 13 amino acids. V lost 2 bases to trimming and J lost 11 bases, with 18 bases between them. CDR3 nucleotides: TGCAGTGCTAGATTGGACTCGAGGAGGGAGCAGTACTTC. It encodes CSARLDSRREQYF.